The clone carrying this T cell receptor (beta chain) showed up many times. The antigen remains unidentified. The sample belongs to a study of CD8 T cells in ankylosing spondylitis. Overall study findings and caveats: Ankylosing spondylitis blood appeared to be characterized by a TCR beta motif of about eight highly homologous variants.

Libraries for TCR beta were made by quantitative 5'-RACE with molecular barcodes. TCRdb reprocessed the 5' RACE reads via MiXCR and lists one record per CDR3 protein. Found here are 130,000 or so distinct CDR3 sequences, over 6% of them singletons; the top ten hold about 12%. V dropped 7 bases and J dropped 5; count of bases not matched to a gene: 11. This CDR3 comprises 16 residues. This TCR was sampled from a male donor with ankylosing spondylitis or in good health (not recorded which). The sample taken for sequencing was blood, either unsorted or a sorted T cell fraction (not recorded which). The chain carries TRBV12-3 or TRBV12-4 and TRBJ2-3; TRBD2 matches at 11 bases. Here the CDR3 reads CASNPKTSGNLDTQYF. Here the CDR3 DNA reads TGTGCCAGCAACCCCAAGACTAGCGGGAATTTAGATACGCAGTATTTT.